The rows below give T cell receptor beta chains drawn from one sample of a study of spatial heterogeneity in lung cancer. Via MiXCR, TCRdb re-called the 5' RACE reads, giving one row per CDR3 protein. The data hold some 12,000 distinct CDR3 sequences, with about 9.5% observed a single time. Sequenced material: PBMCs, taken at follow-up. The receptors stem from a female donor with early-stage non-small cell lung cancer. CDR3s include the opening cysteine and the closing phenylalanine or tryptophan. Each record gives: clone size, V gene, D gene, J gene, CDR3 length, CDR3 protein, CDR3 DNA. The D gene is left open where the match is weak. Clone size is shown for a subset of rows, as once, few, many or a class of expanded clone.

>many|TRBV28|.|TRBJ2-5|15
CASSEAWGIQETQYF
TGTGCCAGCTCTGAGGCATGGGGGATCCAAGAGACCCAGTACTTC
>many|TRBV6-2/TRBV6-3|.|TRBJ2-3|16
CASSCADDDSTDTQYF
TGTGCCAGCAGTTGTGCTGATGATGATAGCACAGATACGCAGTATTTT
>many|TRBV6-5|.|TRBJ2-2|14
CASSYTSWTGELFF
TGTGCCAGCAGTTACACAAGCTGGACCGGGGAGCTGTTTTTT
>.|TRBV20-1|.|TRBJ2-1|11
CSAREVYEQFF
TGCAGTGCTAGAGAGGTGTATGAGCAGTTCTTC
>many|TRBV4-1|.|TRBJ2-1|15
CASSQDRGSYNEQFF
TGCGCCAGCAGCCAAGATAGGGGATCCTACAATGAGCAGTTCTTC
>many|TRBV4-1|TRBD2|TRBJ2-4|20
CASSQDHIGLAGARISIQYF
TGCGCCAGCAGCCAAGATCACATAGGCTTAGCGGGGGCCCGTATATCCATTCAGTACTTC
>many|TRBV18|TRBD2|TRBJ2-1|17
CASSPPVLAGGVDEQFF
TGTGCCAGCTCACCACCAGTACTAGCGGGGGGCGTCGATGAGCAGTTCTTC
>.|TRBV7-2|TRBD1|TRBJ2-5|18
CASSSIRDRGLMEETQYF
TGTGCCAGCAGCTCGATCCGGGACAGGGGGCTAATGGAGGAGACCCAGTACTTC
>few|TRBV29-1|TRBD1|TRBJ2-3|15
CSVEVLPGQDITQYF
TGCAGCGTTGAAGTACTTCCGGGACAGGACATTACGCAGTATTTT
>many|TRBV7-9|.|TRBJ1-5|12
CASSLNNQPQHF
TGTGCCAGCAGTTTGAATAATCAGCCCCAGCATTTT
>many|TRBV5-6|.|TRBJ1-2|15
CASSWGHDPSYGYTF
TGTGCCAGCAGCTGGGGACACGACCCTTCTTATGGCTACACCTTC
>many|TRBV11-2|.|TRBJ2-6|12
CASSSPLRVLTF
TGTGCCAGCAGCTCCCCCCTCAGAGTCCTGACTTTC
>many|TRBV6-6|.|TRBJ2-3|13
CASRGPYTDTQYF
TGTGCCAGCCGGGGGCCTTACACAGATACGCAGTATTTT
>many|TRBV5-1|.|TRBJ2-4|14
CASSLALAENIQYF
TGCGCCAGCAGCTTGGCTCTAGCAGAAAACATTCAGTACTTC
>many|TRBV18|.|TRBJ2-5|16
CASSPEVPGAGETQYF
TGTGCCAGCTCACCAGAGGTCCCAGGGGCTGGGGAGACCCAGTACTTC
>.|TRBV4-3|TRBD2|TRBJ2-5|15
CASSQGTSGVYTQYF
TGCGCCAGCAGCCAAGGGACTAGCGGGGTGTATACCCAGTACTTC
>many|TRBV19|.|TRBJ2-5|16
CASTRTPKGGKETQYF
TGTGCCAGTACGCGAACTCCGAAGGGGGGTAAGGAGACCCAGTACTTC
>many|TRBV20-1|.|TRBJ2-7|15
CSARARAGIKYEQYF
TGCAGTGCTAGAGCTCGGGCAGGAATCAAATACGAGCAGTACTTC
>many|TRBV7-2|.|TRBJ2-2|14
CASSTGTNTGELFF
TGTGCCAGCAGCACCGGTACGAACACCGGGGAGCTGTTTTTT
>many|TRBV6-2/TRBV6-3|.|TRBJ2-2|13
CASSYREFGELFF
TGTGCCAGCAGTTACAGGGAATTCGGGGAGCTGTTTTTT
>many|TRBV4-3|TRBD1|TRBJ2-5|16
CASSQGWRQGYETQYF
TGCGCCAGCAGCCAAGGTTGGAGACAGGGATACGAGACCCAGTACTTC
>few|TRBV9|.|TRBJ2-3|14
CASSLGGAEYTQYF
TGTGCCAGCAGCCTCGGGGGAGCCGAATATACGCAGTATTTT
>many|TRBV30|.|TRBJ2-1|11
CAWTGTREQFF
TGTGCCTGGACTGGGACACGTGAGCAGTTCTTC
>many|TRBV7-2|.|TRBJ1-2|13
CASSLHLGVGYTF
TGTGCCAGCAGCCTACACCTTGGGGTCGGCTACACCTTC
>.|TRBV28|TRBD1|TRBJ2-2|16
CASSFSGQGFAGELFF
TGTGCCAGCAGTTTTTCGGGACAGGGGTTCGCCGGGGAGCTGTTTTTT
>many|TRBV12-3/TRBV12-4|.|TRBJ1-5|15
CASSPDTHSNQPQHF
TGTGCCAGCAGTCCGGACACCCATAGCAATCAGCCCCAGCATTTT
>.|TRBV7-9|.|TRBJ2-3|14
CASSLTDRADTQYF
TGTGCCAGCAGCTTAACGGATCGGGCAGATACGCAGTATTTT
>.|TRBV6-7|.|TRBJ2-1|15
CASSYSGTNSREQFF
TGTGCCAGCAGTTACTCCGGAACGAACTCGCGGGAGCAGTTCTTC
>few|TRBV6-1|TRBD2|TRBJ2-7|14
CASTAGGSSYEQYF
TGTGCCAGCACCGCGGGGGGAAGCTCCTACGAGCAGTACTTC
>many|TRBV29-1|TRBD1|TRBJ1-1|16
CSVAARTGPMNTEAFF
TGCAGCGTTGCCGCGAGGACAGGCCCCATGAACACTGAAGCTTTCTTT
>many|TRBV12-3/TRBV12-4|TRBD2|TRBJ2-7|14
CASSLTSGWSGQYF
TGTGCCAGCAGTTTGACTAGCGGGTGGAGCGGGCAGTACTTC
>many|TRBV19|TRBD2|TRBJ2-7|16
CASSIGLAAFIYEQYF
TGTGCCAGTAGTATTGGACTAGCGGCCTTTATCTACGAGCAGTACTTC
>.|TRBV30|.|TRBJ1-5|13
CAWSVLGRVPQHF
TGTGCCTGGAGTGTACTGGGCAGGGTTCCCCAGCATTTT
>many|TRBV5-8|.|TRBJ2-1|17
CASSSPMSGARMNEQFF
TGTGCCAGCAGCTCCCCCATGTCGGGGGCGCGTATGAATGAGCAGTTCTTC
>many|TRBV6-6|TRBD1|TRBJ1-4|16
CASRGTGGGRNEKLFF
TGTGCCAGCAGAGGGACAGGGGGCGGTCGGAATGAAAAACTGTTTTTT
>many|TRBV7-2|TRBD2|TRBJ2-5|16
CASSRGLAGGRETQYF
TGTGCCAGCAGCCGGGGACTAGCGGGAGGGCGAGAGACCCAGTACTTC
>many|TRBV29-1|TRBD2|TRBJ2-7|14
CSVASWDYPYEQYF
TGCAGCGTTGCTAGTTGGGACTATCCCTACGAGCAGTACTTC
>many|TRBV4-2|TRBD1|TRBJ1-1|19
CASSQAGGLRQGPNTEAFF
TGTGCCAGCAGCCAAGCAGGGGGGCTTCGACAGGGGCCAAACACTGAAGCTTTCTTT
>medium-sized|TRBV1|.|TRBJ1-4|16
CTSSLNPPVRSEKLFF
TGCACCAGCAGCCTAAATCCGCCCGTTAGGTCTGAAAAACTGTTTTTT
>many|TRBV18|.|TRBJ1-1|13
CASSLKGDTEAFF
TGTGCCAGCTCACTCAAAGGGGACACTGAAGCTTTCTTT
>many|TRBV24-1|.|TRBJ2-3|14
CATSDSGSLDTQYF
TGTGCCACCAGTGACTCAGGGTCCTTGGATACGCAGTATTTT
>many|TRBV7-2|.|TRBJ2-1|14
CASSPTGGFYEQFF
TGTGCCAGCAGCCCCACGGGGGGCTTCTATGAGCAGTTCTTC
>many|TRBV10-2|.|TRBJ2-5|15
CASSESGVRRETQYF
TGCGCCAGCAGTGAGTCAGGGGTACGAAGAGAGACCCAGTACTTC
>many|TRBV6-2/TRBV6-3|TRBD1|TRBJ2-2|17
CASSLRWTGVNTGELFF
TGTGCCAGCAGCCTGCGGTGGACAGGGGTTAACACCGGGGAGCTGTTTTTT
>.|TRBV28|.|TRBJ2-7|14
CASSEGQGSLEQYF
TGTGCCAGCAGTGAGGGCCAGGGGTCCCTCGAGCAGTACTTC
>many|TRBV7-2|TRBD1|TRBJ2-3|15
CASSLMGQGADTQYF
TGTGCCAGCAGCTTAATGGGACAGGGGGCAGATACGCAGTATTTT
>many|TRBV24-1|TRBD2|TRBJ2-7|12
CATRGDSYEQYF
TGTGCCACCCGGGGGGACTCCTACGAGCAGTACTTC
>medium-sized|TRBV28|.|TRBJ2-7|14
CASSWGTRVGEQYF
TGTGCCAGCAGTTGGGGTACCAGGGTCGGGGAGCAGTACTTC
>.|TRBV29-1|.|TRBJ2-7|19
CSVEGFAGHPKGRVYEQYF
TGCAGCGTTGAGGGATTTGCGGGACACCCGAAGGGAAGGGTCTACGAGCAGTACTTC
>.|TRBV6-5|.|TRBJ2-1|15
CASGTPGLGYNEQFF
TGTGCCAGCGGTACACCGGGACTGGGATACAATGAGCAGTTCTTC
>many|TRBV12-3/TRBV12-4|.|TRBJ1-2|13
CASSFSVSGGYTF
TGTGCCAGCAGTTTTTCAGTGTCGGGTGGCTACACCTTC
>.|TRBV19|.|TRBJ1-1|14
CASSIAGRNTEAFF
TGTGCCAGTAGTATAGCTGGACGGAACACTGAAGCTTTCTTT
>.|TRBV29-1|.|TRBJ1-1|12
CSVEGGWSEAFF
TGCAGCGTCGAGGGGGGGTGGAGTGAAGCTTTCTTT
>few|TRBV9|.|TRBJ2-6|15
CASSAQGSGANVLTF
TGTGCCAGCAGCGCACAGGGAAGTGGGGCCAACGTCCTGACTTTC
>medium-sized|TRBV28|TRBD2|TRBJ2-1|13
CASSWGGDNEQFF
TGTGCCAGCAGCTGGGGGGGTGACAATGAGCAGTTCTTC
>.|TRBV7-6|.|TRBJ2-2|15
CASSLKGYGSGELFF
TGTGCCAGCAGCTTAAAGGGTTACGGATCCGGGGAGCTGTTTTTT
>medium-sized|TRBV28|.|TRBJ2-7|13
CASSLGIHYEQYF
TGTGCCAGCAGTTTGGGGATACATTACGAGCAGTACTTC
>many|TRBV19|.|TRBJ2-3|13
CASSLGGTDTQYF
TGTGCCAGTAGTTTGGGGGGCACAGATACGCAGTATTTT
>.|TRBV29-1|.|TRBJ2-7|10
CSGMGAEQYF
TGCAGTGGGATGGGGGCCGAGCAGTACTTC
>many|TRBV12-3/TRBV12-4|TRBD2|TRBJ2-2|18
CASSALAGGPVGTGELFF
TGTGCCAGCAGTGCACTAGCGGGAGGGCCCGTCGGCACCGGGGAGCTGTTTTTT